The entry that follows covers one T cell receptor (beta chain) sequence. The source of the sample is a study of blood T cell repertoires in COVID-19. On the study more broadly: Acute and convalescent COVID-19 specimens originated in the United States, Italy and Spain. PBMCs, B-cell-depleted T cells, or T cells provided the cDNA or gDNA that made up the material.

Participant age was 18 to 89 years, and participants resided in roughly 25 US areas. TCRdb keeps only in-frame clones here, not all; method: immunoSEQ multiplex PCR. The sample holds over 250,000 clones, approximately 90% seen once. The clonotype originates from a woman in her forties or fifties who had recovered from COVID-19. Sequenced input: PBMCs or T cells enriched from blood (not recorded which).

CDR3 loop: CAISTKNSYNSPLHF. Written as DNA, the CDR3 is TGTGCCATCAGTACAAAAAACTCCTATAATTCACCCCTCCACTTT. The rearrangement uses TRBV10-3 and TRBJ1-6; no definite D call. The CDR3 consists of 15 residues. Per germline, CDR1 ENHRY and CDR2 SYGVKD. Between the trimmed V and J ends, which lost 5 bases and 0 bases, there was a span of 8 bases.